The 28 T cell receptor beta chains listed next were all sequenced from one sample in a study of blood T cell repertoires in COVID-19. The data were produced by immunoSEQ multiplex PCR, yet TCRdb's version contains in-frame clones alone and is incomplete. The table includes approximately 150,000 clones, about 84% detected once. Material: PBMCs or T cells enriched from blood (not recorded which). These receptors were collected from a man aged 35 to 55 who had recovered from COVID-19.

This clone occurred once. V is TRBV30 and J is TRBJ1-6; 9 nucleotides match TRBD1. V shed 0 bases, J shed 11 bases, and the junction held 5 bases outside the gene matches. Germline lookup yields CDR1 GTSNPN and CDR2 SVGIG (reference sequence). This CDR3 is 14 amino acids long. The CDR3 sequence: CAWSVAGQGTPLHF. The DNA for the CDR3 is TGTGCCTGGAGTGTAGCGGGACAGGGAACACCCCTCCACTTT.

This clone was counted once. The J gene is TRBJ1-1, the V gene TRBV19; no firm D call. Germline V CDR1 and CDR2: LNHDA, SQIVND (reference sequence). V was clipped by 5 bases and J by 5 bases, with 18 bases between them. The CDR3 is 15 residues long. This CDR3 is CASSASTVRGTEAFF. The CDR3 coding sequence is TGTGCCAGTAGTGCCTCGACGGTCCGGGGAACTGAAGCTTTCTTT. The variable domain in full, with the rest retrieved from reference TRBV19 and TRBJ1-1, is DGGITQSPKYLFRKEGQNVTLSCEQNLNHDAMYWYRQDPGQGLRLIYYSQIVNDFQKGDIAEGYSVSREKKESFPLTVTSAQKNPTAFYLCASSASTVRGTEAFFGQGTRLTVV.

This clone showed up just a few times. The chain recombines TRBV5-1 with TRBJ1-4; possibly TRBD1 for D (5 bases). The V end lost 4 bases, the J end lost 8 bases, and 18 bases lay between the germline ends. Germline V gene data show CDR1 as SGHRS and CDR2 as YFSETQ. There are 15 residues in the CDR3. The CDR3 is CASSLDGGGEEKLFF. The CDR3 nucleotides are TGCGCCAGCAGCCTGGACGGGGGAGGAGAGGAAAAACTGTTTTTT.

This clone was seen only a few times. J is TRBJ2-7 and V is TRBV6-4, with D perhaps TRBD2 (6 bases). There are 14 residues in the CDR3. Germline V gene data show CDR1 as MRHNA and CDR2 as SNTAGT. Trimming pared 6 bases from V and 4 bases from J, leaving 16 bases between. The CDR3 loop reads CASRPFGTRYEQYV. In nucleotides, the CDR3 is TGTGCCAGCAGGCCCTTTGGGACTCGATACGAGCAGTACGTC.

The CDR3 spells CASSPRGSDQKLFF. The CDR3 nucleotides read TGTGCCAGCTCACCGCGGGGGAGCGATCAAAAACTGTTTTTT. The chain couples TRBV18 to TRBJ1-4, with a tentative D call TRBD1 (5 bases). This CDR3 region has 14 residues. Germline CDR1 reads KGHSH; CDR2 reads LQKENI. Trimming removed 3 bases from V and 9 bases from J, with 14 bases in between.

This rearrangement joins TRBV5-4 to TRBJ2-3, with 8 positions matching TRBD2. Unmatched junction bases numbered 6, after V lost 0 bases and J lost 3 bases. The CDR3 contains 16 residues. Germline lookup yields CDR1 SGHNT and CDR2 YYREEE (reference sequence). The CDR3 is CASSLGGTRTTDTQYF. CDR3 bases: TGTGCCAGCAGCTTGGGAGGGACTAGGACGACAGATACGCAGTATTTT.

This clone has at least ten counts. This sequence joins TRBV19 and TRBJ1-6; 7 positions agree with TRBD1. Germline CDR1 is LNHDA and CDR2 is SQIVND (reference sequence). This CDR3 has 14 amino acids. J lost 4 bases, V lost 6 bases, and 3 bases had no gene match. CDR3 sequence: CASREGQYNSPLHF. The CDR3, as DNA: TGTGCCAGTAGAGAGGGACAGTATAATTCACCCCTCCACTTT.

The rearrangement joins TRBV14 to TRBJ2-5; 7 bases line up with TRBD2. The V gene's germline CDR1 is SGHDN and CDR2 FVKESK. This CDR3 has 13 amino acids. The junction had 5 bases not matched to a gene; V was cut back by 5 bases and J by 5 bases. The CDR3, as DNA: TGTGCCAGCAGCAGACTAGCCGCGGAGACCCAGTACTTC. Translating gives CASSRLAAETQYF. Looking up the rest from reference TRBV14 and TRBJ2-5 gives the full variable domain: EAGVTQFPSHSVIEKGQTVTLRCDPISGHDNLYWYRRVMGKEIKFLLHFVKESKQDESGMPNNRFLAERTGGTYSTLKVQPAELEDSGVYFCASSRLAAETQYFGPGTRLLVL.

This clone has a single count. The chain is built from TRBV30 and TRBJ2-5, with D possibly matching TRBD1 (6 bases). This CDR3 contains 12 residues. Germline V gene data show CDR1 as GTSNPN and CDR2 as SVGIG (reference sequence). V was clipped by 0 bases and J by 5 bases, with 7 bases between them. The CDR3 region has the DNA TGTGCCTGGAGTGTAACAGGGGAGACCCAGTACTTC. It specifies CAWSVTGETQYF.

In nucleotides, the CDR3 is TGTGCCAGCTCACCACGGCAGGGGGCGGGGGGGCCTGAAGCTTTCTTT. Translation gives CASSPRQGAGGPEAFF. The chain combines TRBV18 with TRBJ1-1; 8 nucleotides line up with TRBD1. Germline V gene sequence: CDR1 KGHSH, CDR2 LQKENI. This CDR3 is 16 amino acids long. V lost 1 base to trimming and J lost 6 bases; unmatched junction nucleotides: 10.

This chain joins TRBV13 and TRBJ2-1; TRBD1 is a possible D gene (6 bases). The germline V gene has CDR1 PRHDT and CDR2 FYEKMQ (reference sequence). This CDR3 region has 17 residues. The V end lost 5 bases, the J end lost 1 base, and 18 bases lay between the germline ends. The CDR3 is CASSPFGNRESYNEQFF. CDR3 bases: TGTGCCAGCAGCCCATTCGGGAACAGGGAATCCTACAATGAGCAGTTCTTC.

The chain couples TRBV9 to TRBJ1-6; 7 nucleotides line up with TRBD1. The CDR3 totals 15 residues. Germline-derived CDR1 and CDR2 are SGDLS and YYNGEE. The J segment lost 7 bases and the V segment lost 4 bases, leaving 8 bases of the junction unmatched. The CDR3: CASSPSGTENSPLHF. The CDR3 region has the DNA TGTGCCAGCAGCCCCTCCGGGACAGAAAATTCACCCCTCCACTTT.

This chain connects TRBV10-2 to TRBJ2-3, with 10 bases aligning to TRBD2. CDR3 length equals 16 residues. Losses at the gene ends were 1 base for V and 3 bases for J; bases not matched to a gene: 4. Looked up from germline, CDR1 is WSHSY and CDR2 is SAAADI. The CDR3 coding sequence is TGCGCCAGCAGTGAGTTGGTAGCGGGGGGTACAGATACGCAGTATTTT. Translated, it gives CASSELVAGGTDTQYF.

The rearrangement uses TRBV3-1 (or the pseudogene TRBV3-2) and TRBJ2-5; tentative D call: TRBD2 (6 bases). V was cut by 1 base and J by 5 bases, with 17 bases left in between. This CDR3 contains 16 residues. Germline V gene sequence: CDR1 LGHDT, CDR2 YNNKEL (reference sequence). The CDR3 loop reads CASSQASAGGAETQYF. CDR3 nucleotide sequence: TGTGCCAGCAGCCAAGCTTCAGCCGGGGGTGCTGAGACCCAGTACTTC.

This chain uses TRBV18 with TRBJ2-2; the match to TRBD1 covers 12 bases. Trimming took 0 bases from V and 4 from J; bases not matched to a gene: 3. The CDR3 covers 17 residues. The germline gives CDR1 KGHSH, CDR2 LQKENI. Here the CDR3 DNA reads TGTGCCAGCTCACCACCGGGACAGGGGGCCGGCACCGGGGAGCTGTTTTTT. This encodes CASSPPGQGAGTGELFF.

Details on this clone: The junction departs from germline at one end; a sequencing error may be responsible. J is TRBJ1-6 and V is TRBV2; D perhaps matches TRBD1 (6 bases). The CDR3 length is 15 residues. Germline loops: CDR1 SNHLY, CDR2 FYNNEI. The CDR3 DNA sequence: TGTGCCAGCAGGGAAGGGGGACACACGAATTCACCCCTCCACTTT. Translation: CASREGGHTNSPLHF.

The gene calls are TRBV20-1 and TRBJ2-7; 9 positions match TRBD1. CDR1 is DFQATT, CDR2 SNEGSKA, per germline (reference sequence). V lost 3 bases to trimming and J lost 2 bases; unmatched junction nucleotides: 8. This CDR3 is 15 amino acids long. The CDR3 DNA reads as TGCAGTGCTAGTGGTGGGACAGGGACAACCTACGAGCAGTACTTC. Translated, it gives CSASGGTGTTYEQYF.

CDR3 sequence reads: CASSGGAGADGETQYF. CDR3 DNA sequence: TGTGCCAGCAGTGGGGGCGCGGGGGCGGACGGCGAGACCCAGTACTTC. The rearrangement links TRBV25-1 to TRBJ2-5, with D possibly being TRBD2 (7 bases). This CDR3 has 16 amino acids. The V and J ends lost 4 bases and 5 bases respectively, with 20 bases between them. Germline CDR1 is MGHDK and CDR2 is SYGVNS.

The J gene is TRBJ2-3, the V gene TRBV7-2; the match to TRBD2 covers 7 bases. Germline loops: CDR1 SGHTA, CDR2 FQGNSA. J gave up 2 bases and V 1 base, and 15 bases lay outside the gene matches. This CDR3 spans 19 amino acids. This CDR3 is CASSLGPPAPLAVTDTQYF. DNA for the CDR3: TGTGCCAGCAGCTTAGGCCCGCCGGCGCCTCTAGCGGTCACAGATACGCAGTATTTT.

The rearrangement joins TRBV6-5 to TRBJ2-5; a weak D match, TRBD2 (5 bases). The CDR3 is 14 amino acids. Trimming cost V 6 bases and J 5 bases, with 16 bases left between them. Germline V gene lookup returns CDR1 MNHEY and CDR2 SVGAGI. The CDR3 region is CASSREGRAETQYF. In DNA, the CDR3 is TGTGCCAGCAGCCGTGAGGGCCGCGCGGAGACCCAGTACTTC.

The CDR3, as DNA: TGCGCCAGCAGCCAAGATCCGGCGGGTAGAAATGAGCAGTTCTTC. Residues: CASSQDPAGRNEQFF. The chain employs TRBV4-1 and TRBJ2-1; tentatively, D is TRBD2 (5 bases). This CDR3 spans 15 amino acids. CDR1 and CDR2 from the germline V gene are MGHRA and YSYEKL. V dropped 0 bases and J dropped 7 bases, with 13 bases sitting between them.

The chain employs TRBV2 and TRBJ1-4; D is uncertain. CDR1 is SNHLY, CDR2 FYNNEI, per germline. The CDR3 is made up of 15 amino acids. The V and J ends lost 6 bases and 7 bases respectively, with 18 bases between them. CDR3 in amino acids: CASSPLGVLGEKLFF. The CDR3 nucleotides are TGTGCCAGCAGCCCATTGGGAGTGTTGGGTGAAAAACTGTTTTTT.

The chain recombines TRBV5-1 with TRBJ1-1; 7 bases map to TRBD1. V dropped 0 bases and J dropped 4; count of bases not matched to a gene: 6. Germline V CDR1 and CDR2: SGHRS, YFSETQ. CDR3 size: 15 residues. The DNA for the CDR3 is TGCGCCAGCAGCTTGGGTGACAGGGAGGCCACTGAAGCTTTCTTT. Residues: CASSLGDREATEAFF. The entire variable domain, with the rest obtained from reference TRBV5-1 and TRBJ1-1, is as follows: KAGVTQTPRYLIKTRGQQVTLSCSPISGHRSVSWYQQTPGQGLQFLFEYFSETQRNKGNFPGRFSGRQFSNSRSEMNVSTLELGDSALYLCASSLGDREATEAFFGQGTRLTVV.

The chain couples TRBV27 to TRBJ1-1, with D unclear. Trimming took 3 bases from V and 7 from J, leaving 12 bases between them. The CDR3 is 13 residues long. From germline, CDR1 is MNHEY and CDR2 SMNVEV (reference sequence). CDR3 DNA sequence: TGTGCCAGCAGTTTTAGGCGGGAACTTGAAGCTTTCTTT. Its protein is CASSFRRELEAFF.

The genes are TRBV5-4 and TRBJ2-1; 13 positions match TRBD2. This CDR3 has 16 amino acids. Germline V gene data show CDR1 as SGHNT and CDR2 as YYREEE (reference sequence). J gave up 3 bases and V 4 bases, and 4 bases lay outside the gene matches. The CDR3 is CASSPRTSGSYNEQFF. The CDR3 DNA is TGTGCCAGCAGCCCCAGGACTAGCGGGAGCTACAATGAGCAGTTCTTC.

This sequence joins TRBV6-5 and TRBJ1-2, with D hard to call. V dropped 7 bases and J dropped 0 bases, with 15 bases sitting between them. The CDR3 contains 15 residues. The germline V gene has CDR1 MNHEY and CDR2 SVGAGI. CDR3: CASKMGGLANYGYTF. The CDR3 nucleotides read TGTGCCAGCAAAATGGGAGGACTTGCTAACTATGGCTACACCTTC.

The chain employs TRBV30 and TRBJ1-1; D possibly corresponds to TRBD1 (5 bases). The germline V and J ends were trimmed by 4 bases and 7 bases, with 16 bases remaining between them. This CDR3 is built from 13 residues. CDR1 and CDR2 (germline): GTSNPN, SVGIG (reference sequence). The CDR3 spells CAWNAGPDGEAFF. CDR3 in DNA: TGTGCCTGGAACGCAGGGCCAGATGGTGAAGCTTTCTTT.

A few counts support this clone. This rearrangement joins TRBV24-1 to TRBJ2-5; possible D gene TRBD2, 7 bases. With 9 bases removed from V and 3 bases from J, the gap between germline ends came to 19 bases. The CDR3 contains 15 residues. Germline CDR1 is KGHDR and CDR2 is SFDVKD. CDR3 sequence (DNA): TGTGCCACCGGGGGGCGCCGCGGGGGAGAAGAGACCCAGTACTTC. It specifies CATGGRRGGEETQYF.